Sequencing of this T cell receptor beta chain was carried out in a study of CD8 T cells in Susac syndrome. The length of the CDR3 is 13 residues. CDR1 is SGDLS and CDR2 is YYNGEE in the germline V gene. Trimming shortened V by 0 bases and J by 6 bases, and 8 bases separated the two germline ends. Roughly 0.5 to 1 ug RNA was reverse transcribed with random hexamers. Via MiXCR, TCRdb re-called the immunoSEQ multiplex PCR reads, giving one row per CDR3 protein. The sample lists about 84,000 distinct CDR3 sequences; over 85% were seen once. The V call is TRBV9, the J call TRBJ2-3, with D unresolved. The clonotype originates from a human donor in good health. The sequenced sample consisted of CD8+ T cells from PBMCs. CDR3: CASSVESGDTQYF. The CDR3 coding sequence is TGTGCCAGCAGCGTAGAAAGTGGCGATACGCAGTATTTT.